These T cell receptor beta chains were read from a single sample in a study of OX40 agonist ivuxolimab in advanced cancers. Only in-frame clones appear in the TCRdb table, and some are missing; sequencing was by immunoSEQ multiplex PCR. The sample yields about 150,000 clones, 90% to 95% seen once. The specimen was CD4+ or CD8+ T cells sorted from blood, collected in a trial of the OX40 agonist ivuxolimab. The source of these receptors is an adult with an advanced solid tumor such as melanoma, head and neck, liver or kidney cancer. Both conserved end residues are part of each CDR3. The D gene is left open where the match is weak. Not all rows give a size; the values are once, few, many and, for expanded clones, a class.

clone size: NA
D gene: NA
V gene: TRBV7-8
J gene: TRBJ2-5
CDR3 protein: CASSPLRVGGETQYF
CDR3 DNA: TGTGCCAGCAGCCCCCTGAGGGTTGGGGGAGAGACCCAGTACTTC

clone size: NA
D gene: TRBD1
V gene: TRBV9
J gene: TRBJ2-2
CDR3 protein: CASSRRRQGDTGELFF
CDR3 DNA: TGTGCCAGCAGCCGTAGACGACAGGGGGACACCGGGGAGCTGTTTTTT

clone size: NA
D gene: NA
V gene: TRBV7-9
J gene: TRBJ1-1
CDR3 protein: CASSFRQSIEAFF
CDR3 DNA: TGTGCCAGCAGCTTCAGACAGAGCATTGAAGCTTTCTTT

clone size: NA
D gene: NA
V gene: TRBV6-6
J gene: TRBJ2-3
CDR3 protein: CASSYGPSSTDTQYF
CDR3 DNA: TGTGCCAGCAGTTATGGGCCTTCTAGCACAGATACGCAGTATTTT

clone size: NA
D gene: TRBD1
V gene: TRBV2
J gene: TRBJ1-2
CDR3 protein: CASRIIGTGGFYGYTF
CDR3 DNA: TGTGCCAGCAGGATAATCGGGACAGGGGGCTTCTATGGCTACACCTTC

clone size: NA
D gene: NA
V gene: TRBV6-1
J gene: TRBJ2-7
CDR3 protein: CASTLGRSSYEQYF
CDR3 DNA: TGTGCCAGCACTCTGGGACGTAGCTCCTACGAGCAGTACTTC

clone size: NA
D gene: NA
V gene: TRBV29-1
J gene: TRBJ1-5
CDR3 protein: CSVEVSRNQPQHF
CDR3 DNA: TGCAGCGTTGAGGTCAGTAGGAATCAGCCCCAGCATTTT

clone size: NA
D gene: NA
V gene: TRBV28
J gene: TRBJ1-1
CDR3 protein: CASSLSFRNTEAFF
CDR3 DNA: TGTGCCAGCAGTTTATCGTTCAGGAACACTGAAGCTTTCTTT

clone size: NA
D gene: TRBD1
V gene: TRBV5-6
J gene: TRBJ2-2
CDR3 protein: CASSLERGTENTGELFF
CDR3 DNA: TGTGCCAGCAGCTTGGAAAGGGGGACAGAGAACACCGGGGAGCTGTTTTTT

clone size: once
D gene: NA
V gene: TRBV15
J gene: TRBJ2-5
CDR3 protein: CATSQGLETQYF
CDR3 DNA: TGTGCCACCTCTCAGGGCCTGGAGACCCAGTACTTC

clone size: NA
D gene: NA
V gene: TRBV7-9
J gene: TRBJ2-7
CDR3 protein: CASSFGQGEQYF
CDR3 DNA: TGTGCCAGCAGCTTCGGTCAGGGCGAGCAGTACTTC

clone size: NA
D gene: TRBD1
V gene: TRBV7-9
J gene: TRBJ1-1
CDR3 protein: CASSATGAAFF
CDR3 DNA: TGTGCCAGCAGCGCAACAGGGGCGGCTTTCTTT

clone size: once
D gene: TRBD2
V gene: TRBV4-1
J gene: TRBJ2-3
CDR3 protein: CASSLRTSVTDTQYF
CDR3 DNA: TGCGCCAGCAGTCTCCGGACTAGCGTAACAGATACGCAGTATTTT

clone size: NA
D gene: NA
V gene: TRBV28
J gene: TRBJ1-4
CDR3 protein: CASSLYSRAGRDEKLFF
CDR3 DNA: TGTGCCAGCAGTTTATACTCGCGGGCAGGGAGGGATGAAAAACTGTTTTTT

clone size: NA
D gene: NA
V gene: TRBV4-1
J gene: TRBJ2-7
CDR3 protein: CASSRVVGLGQREYF
CDR3 DNA: TGCGCCAGCAGCCGGGTGGTTGGCCTCGGCCAGAGGGAGTACTTC

clone size: NA
D gene: TRBD2
V gene: TRBV5-4
J gene: TRBJ2-3
CDR3 protein: CASRGSSGSDTQYF
CDR3 DNA: TGTGCCAGCAGGGGGTCTAGCGGGAGCGATACGCAGTATTTT

clone size: NA
D gene: NA
V gene: TRBV5-1
J gene: TRBJ2-2
CDR3 protein: CASSTVAVSNTGELFF
CDR3 DNA: TGCGCCAGCAGCACCGTAGCGGTATCGAACACCGGGGAGCTGTTTTTT

clone size: NA
D gene: TRBD1
V gene: TRBV7-3
J gene: TRBJ1-2
CDR3 protein: CASSLTPQGGYYGYTF
CDR3 DNA: TGTGCCAGCAGCTTAACCCCCCAGGGGGGCTACTATGGCTACACCTTC

clone size: NA
D gene: NA
V gene: TRBV11-2
J gene: TRBJ2-3
CDR3 protein: CASKVGGTADTQYF
CDR3 DNA: TGTGCCAGCAAAGTGGGGGGCACCGCAGATACGCAGTATTTT

clone size: NA
D gene: TRBD2
V gene: TRBV12-5
J gene: TRBJ2-4
CDR3 protein: CASGLPRGGTKNIQYF
CDR3 DNA: TGTGCTAGTGGTTTGCCACGCGGGGGTACCAAAAACATTCAGTACTTC

clone size: once
D gene: NA
V gene: TRBV4-3
J gene: TRBJ1-1
CDR3 protein: CASSLGLVGPSEAFF
CDR3 DNA: TGCGCCAGCAGCCTAGGGCTCGTCGGACCCTCTGAAGCTTTCTTT

clone size: NA
D gene: TRBD1
V gene: TRBV28
J gene: TRBJ1-2
CDR3 protein: CASSPDRVHGYTF
CDR3 DNA: TGTGCCAGCAGTCCCGACAGGGTACATGGCTACACCTTC

clone size: NA
D gene: NA
V gene: TRBV4-1
J gene: TRBJ1-5
CDR3 protein: CASSLTGHSSNQPQHF
CDR3 DNA: TGCGCCAGCAGCCTTACGGGACATTCCAGCAATCAGCCCCAGCATTTT